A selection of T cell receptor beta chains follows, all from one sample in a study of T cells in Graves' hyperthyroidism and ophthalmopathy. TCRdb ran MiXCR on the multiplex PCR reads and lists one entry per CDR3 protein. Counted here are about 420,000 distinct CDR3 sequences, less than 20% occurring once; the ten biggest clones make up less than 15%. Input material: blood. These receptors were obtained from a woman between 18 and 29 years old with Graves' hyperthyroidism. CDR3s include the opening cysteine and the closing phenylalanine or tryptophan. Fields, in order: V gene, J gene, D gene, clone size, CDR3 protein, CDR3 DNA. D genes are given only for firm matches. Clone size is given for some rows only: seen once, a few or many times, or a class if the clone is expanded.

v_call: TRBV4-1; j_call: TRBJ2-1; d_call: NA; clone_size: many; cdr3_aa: CASSQVLYNEQFF; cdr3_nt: TGCGCCAGCAGCCAAGTTTTGTACAATGAGCAGTTCTTC
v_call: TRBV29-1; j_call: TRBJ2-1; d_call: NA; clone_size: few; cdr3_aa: CSVTGLGEQFF; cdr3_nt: TGCAGCGTCACGGGACTCGGGGAGCAGTTCTTC
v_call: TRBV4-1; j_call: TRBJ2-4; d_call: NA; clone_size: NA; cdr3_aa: CASSQVKTAKNIQYF; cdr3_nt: TGCGCCAGCAGCCAAGTTAAGACAGCCAAAAACATTCAGTACTTC
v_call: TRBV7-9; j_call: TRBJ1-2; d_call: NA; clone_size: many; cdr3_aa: CASSTGTTDGYTF; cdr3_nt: TGTGCCAGCAGCACCGGGACAACTGATGGCTACACCTTC
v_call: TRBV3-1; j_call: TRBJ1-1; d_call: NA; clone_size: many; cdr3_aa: CASSQKNLGLKNTEAFF; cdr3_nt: TGTGCCAGCAGCCAAAAGAATTTGGGACTGAAGAACACTGAAGCTTTCTTT
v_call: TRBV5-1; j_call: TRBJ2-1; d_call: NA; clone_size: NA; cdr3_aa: CASSFDPGRYNEQFF; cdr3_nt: TGCGCCAGCAGCTTCGATCCGGGCCGGTACAATGAGCAGTTCTTC
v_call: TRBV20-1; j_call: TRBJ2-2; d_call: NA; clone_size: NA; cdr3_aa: CSARLRNTGELFF; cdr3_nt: TGCAGTGCTAGACTCCGGAACACCGGGGAGCTGTTTTTT
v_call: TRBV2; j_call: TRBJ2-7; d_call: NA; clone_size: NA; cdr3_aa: CASSVHRDGSSYEQYF; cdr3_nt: TGTGCCAGCAGTGTACACCGGGACGGCAGCTCCTACGAGCAGTACTTC
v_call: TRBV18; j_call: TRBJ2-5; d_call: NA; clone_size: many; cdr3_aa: CASSPSERGETQYF; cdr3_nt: TGTGCCAGCTCACCATCCGAAAGGGGGGAGACCCAGTACTTC
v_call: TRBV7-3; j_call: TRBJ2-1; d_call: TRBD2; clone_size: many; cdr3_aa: CASSLAAGGYNEQFF; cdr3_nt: TGTGCCAGCAGCTTAGCGGCGGGAGGCTACAATGAGCAGTTCTTC
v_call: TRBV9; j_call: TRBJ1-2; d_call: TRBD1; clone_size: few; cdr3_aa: CASSVGQGPNYGYTF; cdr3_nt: TGTGCCAGCAGCGTCGGACAGGGCCCCAACTATGGCTACACCTTC
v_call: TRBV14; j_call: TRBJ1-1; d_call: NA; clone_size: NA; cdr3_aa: CASSQLTGPGGTEAFF; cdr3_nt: TGTGCCAGCAGCCAACTCACAGGGCCGGGGGGAACTGAAGCTTTCTTT
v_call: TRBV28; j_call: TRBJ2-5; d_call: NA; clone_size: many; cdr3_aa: CASSAFGRNQETQYF; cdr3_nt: TGTGCCAGCAGTGCCTTTGGTCGTAACCAAGAGACCCAGTACTTC
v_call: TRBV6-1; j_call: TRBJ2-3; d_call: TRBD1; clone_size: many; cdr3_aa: CASSSGTGETDTQYF; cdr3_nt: TGTGCCAGCAGTTCGGGGACAGGGGAGACAGATACGCAGTATTTT
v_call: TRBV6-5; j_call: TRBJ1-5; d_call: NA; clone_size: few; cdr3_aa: CASSYSSGDQPQHF; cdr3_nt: TGTGCCAGCAGTTACTCGTCAGGGGATCAGCCCCAGCATTTT
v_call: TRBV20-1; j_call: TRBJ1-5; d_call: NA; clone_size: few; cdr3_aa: CSARMHLLGSNQPQHF; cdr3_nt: TGCAGTGCTAGAATGCACCTCTTGGGTAGCAATCAGCCCCAGCATTTT
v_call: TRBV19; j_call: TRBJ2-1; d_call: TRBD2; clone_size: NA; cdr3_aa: CASRTGLAGGWNEQFF; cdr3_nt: TGTGCCAGTAGGACCGGACTAGCGGGGGGGTGGAATGAGCAGTTCTTC
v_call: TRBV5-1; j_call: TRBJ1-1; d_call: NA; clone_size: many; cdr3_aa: CASSLFGDTEAFF; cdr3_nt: TGCGCCAGCAGCTTATTTGGGGACACTGAAGCTTTCTTT
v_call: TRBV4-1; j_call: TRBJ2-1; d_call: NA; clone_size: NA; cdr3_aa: CASSQGELRITKNNEQFF; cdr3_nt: TGCGCCAGCAGCCAGGGGGAATTACGGATAACAAAAAACAATGAGCAGTTCTTC
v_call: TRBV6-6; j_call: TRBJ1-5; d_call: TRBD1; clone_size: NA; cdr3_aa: CASSYPPRQGRGVSNQPQHF; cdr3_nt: TGTGCCAGCAGTTACCCTCCCCGACAGGGCCGGGGGGTGAGCAATCAGCCCCAGCATTTT
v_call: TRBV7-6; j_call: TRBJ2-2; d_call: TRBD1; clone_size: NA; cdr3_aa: CASSLEGQGNTGELFF; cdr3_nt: TGTGCCAGCAGCTTAGAGGGACAGGGAAACACCGGGGAGCTGTTTTTT
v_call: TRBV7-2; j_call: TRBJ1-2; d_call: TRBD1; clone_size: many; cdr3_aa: CASSTGTGGYTF; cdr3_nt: TGTGCCAGCAGCACCGGGACAGGTGGCTACACCTTC
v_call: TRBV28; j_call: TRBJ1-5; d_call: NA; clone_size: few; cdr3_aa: CASSFLNLRGASGNQPQHF; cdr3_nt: TGTGCCAGCAGCTTTTTAAACCTTAGGGGAGCCAGTGGCAATCAGCCCCAGCATTTT
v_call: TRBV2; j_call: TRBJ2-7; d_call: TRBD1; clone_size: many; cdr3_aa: CASSEGQGKYEQYF; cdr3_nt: TGTGCCAGCAGTGAAGGACAGGGGAAGTACGAGCAGTACTTC
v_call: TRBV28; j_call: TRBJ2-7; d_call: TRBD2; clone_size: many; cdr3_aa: CASSFRGTSRASYEQYF; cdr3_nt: TGTGCCAGCAGTTTCCGCGGGACTAGCAGAGCCTCCTACGAGCAGTACTTC
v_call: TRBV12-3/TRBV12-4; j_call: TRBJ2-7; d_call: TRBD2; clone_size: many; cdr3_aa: CASSPWVAGTYEQYF; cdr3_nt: TGTGCCAGCAGTCCCTGGGTAGCGGGGACCTACGAGCAGTACTTC
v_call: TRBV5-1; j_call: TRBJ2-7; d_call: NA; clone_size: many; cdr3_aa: CASSLKADSYEQYF; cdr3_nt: TGCGCCAGCAGCTTGAAAGCGGACAGCTACGAGCAGTACTTC
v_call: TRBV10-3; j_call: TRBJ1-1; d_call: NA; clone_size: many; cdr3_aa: CAISELGADTEAFF; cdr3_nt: TGTGCCATCAGTGAACTGGGGGCGGACACTGAAGCTTTCTTT
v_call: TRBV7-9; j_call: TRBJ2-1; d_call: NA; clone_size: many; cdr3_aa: CASSLVGRGPNNEQFF; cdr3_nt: TGTGCCAGCAGCTTAGTAGGGCGGGGGCCTAACAATGAGCAGTTCTTC
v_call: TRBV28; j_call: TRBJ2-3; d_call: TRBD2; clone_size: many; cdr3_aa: CASSGAGGPLTDTQYF; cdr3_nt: TGTGCCAGCAGCGGGGCGGGAGGCCCGCTCACAGATACGCAGTATTTT
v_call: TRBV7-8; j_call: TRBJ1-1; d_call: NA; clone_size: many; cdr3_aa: CASSSLTLGAGTEAFF; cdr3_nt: TGTGCCAGCAGCTCCCTGACACTTGGGGCGGGCACTGAAGCTTTCTTT
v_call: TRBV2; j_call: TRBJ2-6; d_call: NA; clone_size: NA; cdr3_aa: CASFESRTSGANVLTF; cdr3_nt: TGTGCCAGCTTCGAAAGCCGGACCTCTGGGGCCAACGTCCTGACTTTC
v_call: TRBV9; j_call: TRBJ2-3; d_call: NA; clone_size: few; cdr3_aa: CASSTEGGPSTDTQYF; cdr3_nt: TGTGCCAGCAGCACCGAGGGGGGGCCTAGCACAGATACGCAGTATTTT
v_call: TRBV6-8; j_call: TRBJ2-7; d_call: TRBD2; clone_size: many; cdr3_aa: CASSYSTSGSPYEQYF; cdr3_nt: TGTGCCAGCAGTTACTCGACTAGCGGGAGTCCCTACGAGCAGTACTTC
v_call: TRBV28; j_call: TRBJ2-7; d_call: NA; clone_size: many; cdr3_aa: CASTSRVHEQYF; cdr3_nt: TGTGCCAGCACCTCCCGGGTCCACGAGCAGTACTTC
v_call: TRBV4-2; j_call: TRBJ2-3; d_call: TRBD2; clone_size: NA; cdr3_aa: CASSLRQSRLAVPDTQYF; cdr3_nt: TGTGCCAGCAGCCTCCGACAATCGAGACTAGCGGTCCCAGATACGCAGTATTTT
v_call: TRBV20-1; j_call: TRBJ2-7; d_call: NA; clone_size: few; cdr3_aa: CSAPRAQEGYEQYF; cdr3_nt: TGCAGTGCGCCGAGGGCCCAAGAAGGCTACGAGCAGTACTTC
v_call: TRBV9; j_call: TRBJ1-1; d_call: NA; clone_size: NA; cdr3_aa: CASSVSGGMTDTEAFF; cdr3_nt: TGTGCCAGCAGCGTATCGGGGGGTATGACGGACACTGAAGCTTTCTTT
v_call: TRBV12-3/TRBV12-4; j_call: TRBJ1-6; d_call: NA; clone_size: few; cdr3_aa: CASSPTGMNSPLHF; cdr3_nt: TGTGCCAGCAGTCCAACAGGGATGAATTCACCCCTCCACTTT
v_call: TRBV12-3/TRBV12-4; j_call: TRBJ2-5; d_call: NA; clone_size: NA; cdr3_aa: CASTWGVGREAQYF; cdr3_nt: TGTGCCAGCACTTGGGGCGTGGGTAGAGAGGCCCAGTACTTC
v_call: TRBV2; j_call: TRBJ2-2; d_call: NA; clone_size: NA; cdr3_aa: CASSAGQTNTGELFF; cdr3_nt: TGTGCCAGCAGTGCAGGGCAGACGAACACCGGGGAGCTGTTTTTT
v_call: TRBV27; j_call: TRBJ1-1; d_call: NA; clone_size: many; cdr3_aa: CASSLSLPRGNTEAFF; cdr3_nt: TGTGCCAGCAGTTTATCGCTCCCCAGGGGGAACACTGAAGCTTTCTTT
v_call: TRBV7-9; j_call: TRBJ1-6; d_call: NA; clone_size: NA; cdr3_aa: CASSFADNSPLHF; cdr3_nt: TGTGCCAGCAGCTTCGCGGATAATTCACCCCTCCACTTT
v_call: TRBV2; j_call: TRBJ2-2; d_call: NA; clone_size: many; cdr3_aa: CASMGSHPINTGELFF; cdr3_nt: TGTGCCAGCATGGGATCCCATCCAATAAACACCGGGGAGCTGTTTTTT
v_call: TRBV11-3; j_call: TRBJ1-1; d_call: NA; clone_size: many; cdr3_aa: CAKGPNTEAFF; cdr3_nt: TGTGCCAAAGGGCCGAACACTGAAGCTTTCTTT
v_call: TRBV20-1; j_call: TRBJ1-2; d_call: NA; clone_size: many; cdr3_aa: CSVIKPQGRYGYTF; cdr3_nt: TGCAGTGTCATCAAACCCCAGGGGCGATATGGCTACACCTTC
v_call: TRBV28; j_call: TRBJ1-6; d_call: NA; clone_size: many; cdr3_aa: CASSFQGSYNSPLHF; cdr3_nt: TGTGCCAGCAGTTTTCAGGGCTCCTATAATTCACCCCTCCACTTT
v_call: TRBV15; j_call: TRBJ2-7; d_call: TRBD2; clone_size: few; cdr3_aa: CATSRDPTSGYEQYF; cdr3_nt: TGTGCCACCAGCAGAGATCCCACTAGCGGATACGAGCAGTACTTC
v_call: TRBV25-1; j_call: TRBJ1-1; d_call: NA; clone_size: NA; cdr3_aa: CASSQGYTVAFF; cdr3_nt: TGTGCCAGCAGTCAAGGGTACACTGTAGCTTTCTTT
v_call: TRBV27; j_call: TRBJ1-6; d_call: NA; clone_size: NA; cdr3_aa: CASSYAGRNSPLHF; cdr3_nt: TGTGCCAGCAGTTACGCAGGGAGAAATTCACCCCTCCACTTT
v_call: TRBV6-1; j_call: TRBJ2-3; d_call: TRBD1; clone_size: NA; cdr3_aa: CASSVGQRSTDTQYF; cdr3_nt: TGTGCCAGCAGCGTGGGACAGAGAAGCACAGATACGCAGTATTTT
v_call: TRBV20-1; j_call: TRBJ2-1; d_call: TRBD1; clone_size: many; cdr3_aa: CSAQKPDRAIYNEQFF; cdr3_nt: TGCAGTGCGCAAAAACCTGACAGGGCTATATACAATGAGCAGTTCTTC
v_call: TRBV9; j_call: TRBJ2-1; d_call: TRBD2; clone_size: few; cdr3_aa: CASSVGRPAGGTYEQFF; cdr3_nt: TGTGCCAGCAGCGTAGGGAGACCAGCGGGGGGTACCTATGAGCAGTTCTTC